The T cell receptor beta chain under discussion was sequenced for a study of CD8 T cells in Susac syndrome (dated by TCRdb to the late 2010s). Describing the broader study: Among the sequenced Susac syndrome patients, six had clinically active disease and 8 or 9 were in clinical remission. At the time of blood withdrawal, Susac syndrome patients were either therapy-naive, taking corticosteroids (with some also receiving IVIg), or on IVIg alone. Whether CD8+ T cell activation and differentiation in Susac syndrome was antigen driven was tested using repertoire sequencing. Study-wide conclusions, independent of this receptor: The study acknowledged that relatively few individuals were included in the TCR sequencing and HLA analysis. In the CD4+ T cell repertoire of Susac syndrome patients, clonal expansion was not detected.

Peripheral blood CD8+ and CD4+ T cells from healthy donors, Susac syndrome patients and multiple sclerosis patients were profiled using high-throughput TCR beta sequencing. Recently defined diagnostic criteria for definite or probable disease were met by the Susac syndrome patients. Bulk CD8+ and CD4+ T cells were purified magnetically by negative isolation, whereas CD8+ TEMRA cells were enriched by FACS. Blood was collected in EDTA tubes and processed within 24 hours, with PBMCs isolated through density gradient centrifugation. PBMCs destined for TCR sequencing were cryopreserved in liquid nitrogen and later thawed in a 37 °C water bath. The sorted or isolated CD4+, CD8+ and CD8+ TEMRA cells had a purity of 90% or higher. RNA was extracted using the RNeasy kit, and roughly 0.5 to 1 ug of the RNA was reverse transcribed with random hexamers. TCR beta CDR3 regions were amplified with the immunoSEQ multiplex PCR assay covering 54 Vbeta and 13 Jbeta segments. PCR amplification bias was corrected by using a synthetic template baseline for primer optimization and computational correction. From the authors' description of their analysis: Only productive sequences were kept, with reads annotated to V, D and J genes according to IMGT and analyzed in immunoSEQ Analyzer. To calculate clonality, Shannon entropy was normalized by log2 of the number of productive unique sequences and then subtracted from one. Public and private clones were assessed among the 100 most prevalent clones of each patient and control. Clones were defined as Susac-specific when absent from the healthy and MS cohorts, from about 970 published viral clones and from other ImmuneACCESS disease sequences. TCRdb trimmed public reads at Q25 via fastp, called clones via MiXCR and kept in-frame beta chains. Entries that share a CDR3 protein sequence are merged under the most common genes and DNA. The V and J calls and clone size come from TCRdb's table, not from the authors' own analysis. This sample has under 300,000 distinct CDR3 sequences in its table, and 96% of those were observed once. The top ten constitute approximately 0.094% of the sample.

Turning to this clonotype: Its recognized antigen is unknown. No base quality values were provided; no much bigger clone lies one nucleotide off.

The TCR originated in a human donor with Susac syndrome. The sample consisted of CD4+ T cells from PBMCs.

The CDR3 reads as follows: CAYTSGTGRYGYTF. The nucleotides read TGTGCCTACACCTCCGGGACAGGTCGATATGGCTACACCTTC. The receptor chain draws on TRBV30 and TRBJ1-2; TRBD1 fits 8 bases in the junction. The cysteine opens and the phenylalanine closes a CDR3 of 14 amino acids. Here the CDR3 DNA is all that survives: 42 bases in frame from base 1. From the germline V gene (reference sequence), CDR1 is GTSNPN and CDR2 is SVGIG. V is pruned by 7 bases and J by 5 bases, leaving 12 bases of the junction without a gene match. Reference TRBV30 and TRBJ1-2 proteins supply the regions before and after the CDR3; the full variable domain is: SQTIHQWPATLVQPVGSPLSLECTVEGTSNPNLYWYRQAAGRGLQLLFYSVGIGQISSEVPQNLSASRPQDRQFILSSKKLLLSDSGFYLCAYTSGTGRYGYTFGSGTRLTVV.